This entry lists 10 T cell receptor beta chains sequenced from one sample in a study of beta chain features in type 1 diabetes. Expressed TCRB transcripts were sequenced because the isolated RNA had all been reverse transcribed beforehand. Sequencing used immunoSEQ multiplex PCR; TCRdb keeps in-frame clones, though not all of them. The table has 450,000 to 600,000 clones, over 25% seen once. Sequencing used naive CD4+ T cells from blood. These receptors all stem from a man between 18 and 35 years old in good health.

The V and J genes are TRBV9 and TRBJ2-2; D ambiguous. Trimming removed 0 bases from V and 0 bases from J, with 9 bases in between. This CDR3 region has 16 residues. Germline V CDR1 and CDR2: SGDLS, YYNGEE. For the CDR3, the DNA is TGTGCCAGCAGCGTAGATGGGTTAACGAACACCGGGGAGCTGTTTTTT. Protein: CASSVDGLTNTGELFF.

The chain has TRBV30 and TRBJ1-1, with a possible D match to TRBD1 (5 bases). Trimming stripped 6 bases from V and 1 base from J, with 15 bases between. CDR3 length: 14 amino acids. Germline CDR1 reads GTSNPN; CDR2 reads SVGIG (reference sequence). CDR3 nucleotides: TGTGCCTGCCTGGACCGACAGAAGAACACTGAAGCTTTCTTT. Protein product: CACLDRQKNTEAFF.

The chain uses TRBV7-2 and TRBJ2-7; 14 bases align to TRBD2. Germline-derived CDR1 and CDR2 are SGHTA and FQGNSA. V gave up 1 base and J gave up 9 bases; unmatched junction bases: 2. This CDR3 spans 14 amino acids. The CDR3 sequence is CASSLETSGRAQYF. The CDR3 DNA reads TGTGCCAGCAGCTTAGAGACTAGCGGGAGGGCGCAGTACTTC.

V and J are TRBV15 and TRBJ2-3; a possible D gene is TRBD2 (6 bases). Between the trimmed V and J ends, which lost 6 bases and 3 bases, there was a span of 10 bases. The CDR3 spans 13 residues. Germline assignment: CDR1 LNHNV and CDR2 YYDKDF (reference sequence). CDR3 DNA: TGTGCCACCAGTCGGGAGATGACAGATACGCAGTATTTT. This encodes CATSREMTDTQYF.

This clone has only a few counts. The V gene is TRBV28, the J gene TRBJ2-7, with 8 bases aligning to TRBD1. CDR3 length: 15 residues. From germline, CDR1 is MDHEN and CDR2 SYDVKM. Trimming removed 3 bases from V and 3 bases from J; junction bases left unmatched: 7. The CDR3 coding sequence is TGTGCCAGCAGTTTCAGGACAGGGAGAAACTACGAGCAGTACTTC. Its protein product is CASSFRTGRNYEQYF. The complete variable domain, with remaining parts taken from reference TRBV28 and TRBJ2-7, reads DVKVTQSSRYLVKRTGEKVFLECVQDMDHENMFWYRQDPGLGLRLIYFSYDVKMKEKGDIPEGYSVSREKKERFSLILESASTNQTSMYLCASSFRTGRNYEQYFGPGTRLTVT.

The CDR3 DNA reads TGTGCCACCGGGGAAGGGTTGGGGTCGTCCTACGAGCAGTACTTC. Residues: CATGEGLGSSYEQYF. The rearrangement joins TRBV15 to TRBJ2-7; D ambiguous. The CDR3 length is 15 residues. CDR1 and CDR2 (germline): LNHNV, YYDKDF (reference sequence). Trimming left V 8 bases short and J 1 base short, with 18 bases between.

The V and J genes are TRBV7-2 and TRBJ1-2, with D hard to call. Germline V CDR1 and CDR2: SGHTA, FQGNSA. V was cut by 3 bases and J by 0 bases, with 11 bases left in between. The CDR3 consists of 15 residues. The CDR3 DNA sequence: TGTGCCAGCAGCTTTAGCCCTAGGGCTAACTATGGCTACACCTTC. Amino acids: CASSFSPRANYGYTF.

The chain couples TRBV28 to TRBJ2-1; D possibly matches TRBD1 or TRBD2 (5 bases each). This CDR3 is built from 16 residues. Germline CDR1 and CDR2: MDHEN and SYDVKM. Deletions cut 4 bases from V and 0 bases from J, with 13 bases between. CDR3 loop: CASSSRDPNSYNEQFF. In DNA, the CDR3 is TGTGCCAGCAGTTCCCGGGACCCGAACTCCTACAATGAGCAGTTCTTC.

The CDR3 DNA follows: TGCGCCAGCAGCTCCGTCGGGCAGGGGGCAGGCATTCAGTACTTC. Its translation: CASSSVGQGAGIQYF. The chain couples TRBV5-1 to TRBJ2-4, with TRBD1 identical over 8 bases. This CDR3 spans 15 amino acids. Germline V lookup: CDR1 SGHRS, CDR2 YFSETQ. The J segment lost 9 bases and the V segment lost 3 bases, leaving 11 bases of the junction unmatched.

This clone was seen more than once but under ten times. V usage is TRBV30 and J usage is TRBJ1-1, with TRBD1 as a possible D gene (5 bases). The ends were cut back, 8 bases at V and 6 bases at J, with 13 bases in the middle. The CDR3 sequence is 11 residues long. Looked up from germline, CDR1 is GTSNPN and CDR2 is SVGIG (reference sequence). The CDR3 here is CAAGRPSEAFF. CDR3 DNA sequence: TGTGCCGCGGGACGGCCCTCTGAAGCTTTCTTT.